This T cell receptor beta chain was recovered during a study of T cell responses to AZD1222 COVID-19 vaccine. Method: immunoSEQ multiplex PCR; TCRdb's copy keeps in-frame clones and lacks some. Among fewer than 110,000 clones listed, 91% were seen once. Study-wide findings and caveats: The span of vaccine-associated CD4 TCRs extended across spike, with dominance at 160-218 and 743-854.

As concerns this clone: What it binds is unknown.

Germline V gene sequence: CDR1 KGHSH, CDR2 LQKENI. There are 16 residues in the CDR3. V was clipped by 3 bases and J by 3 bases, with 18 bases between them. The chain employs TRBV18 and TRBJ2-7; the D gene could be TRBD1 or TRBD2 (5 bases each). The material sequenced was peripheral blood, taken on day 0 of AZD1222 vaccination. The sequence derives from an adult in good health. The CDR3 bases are TGTGCCAGCTCACCCACCGGGACCCCGAGTGACTACGAGCAGTACTTC. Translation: CASSPTGTPSDYEQYF. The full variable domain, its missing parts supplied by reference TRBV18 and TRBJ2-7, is NAGVMQNPRHLVRRRGQEARLRCSPMKGHSHVYWYRQLPEEGLKFMVYLQKENIIDESGMPKERFSAEFPKEGPSILRIQQVVRGDSAAYFCASSPTGTPSDYEQYFGPGTRLTVT.